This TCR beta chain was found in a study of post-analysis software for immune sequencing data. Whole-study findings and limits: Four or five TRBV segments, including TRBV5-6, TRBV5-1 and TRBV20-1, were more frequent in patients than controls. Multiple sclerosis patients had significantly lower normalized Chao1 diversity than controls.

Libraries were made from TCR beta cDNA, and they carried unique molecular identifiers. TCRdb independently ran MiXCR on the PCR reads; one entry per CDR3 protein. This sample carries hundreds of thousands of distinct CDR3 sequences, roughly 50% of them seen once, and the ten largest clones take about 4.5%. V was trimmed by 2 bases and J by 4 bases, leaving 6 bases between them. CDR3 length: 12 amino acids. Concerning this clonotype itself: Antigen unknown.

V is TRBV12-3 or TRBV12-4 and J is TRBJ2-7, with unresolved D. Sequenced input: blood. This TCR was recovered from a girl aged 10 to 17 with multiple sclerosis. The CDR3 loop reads CASSLNFYEQYF. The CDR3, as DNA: TGTGCCAGCAGTTTAAATTTTTACGAGCAGTACTTC.